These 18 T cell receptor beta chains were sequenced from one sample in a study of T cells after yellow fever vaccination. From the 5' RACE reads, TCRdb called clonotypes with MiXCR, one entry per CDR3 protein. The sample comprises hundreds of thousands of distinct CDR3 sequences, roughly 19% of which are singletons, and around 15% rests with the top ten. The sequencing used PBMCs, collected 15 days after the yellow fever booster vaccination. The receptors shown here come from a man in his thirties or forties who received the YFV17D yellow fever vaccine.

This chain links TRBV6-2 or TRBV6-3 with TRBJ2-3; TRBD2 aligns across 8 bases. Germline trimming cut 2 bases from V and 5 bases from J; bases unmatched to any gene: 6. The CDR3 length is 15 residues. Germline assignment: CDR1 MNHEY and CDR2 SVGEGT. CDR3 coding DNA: TGTGCCAGCAGTTACCCTGGACTAGCAGTAGATACGCAGTATTTT. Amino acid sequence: CASSYPGLAVDTQYF.

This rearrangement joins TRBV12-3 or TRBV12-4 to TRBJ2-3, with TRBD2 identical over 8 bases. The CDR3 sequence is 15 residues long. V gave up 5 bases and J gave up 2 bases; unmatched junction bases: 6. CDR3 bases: TGTGCCAGCAGTATTAGCGGGACCCTCACAGATACGCAGTATTTT. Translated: CASSISGTLTDTQYF.

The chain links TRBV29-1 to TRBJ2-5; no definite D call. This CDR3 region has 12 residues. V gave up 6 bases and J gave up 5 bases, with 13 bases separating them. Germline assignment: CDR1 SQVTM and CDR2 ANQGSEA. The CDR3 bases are TGCAGCGTAGGGATCATCTCGGAGACCCAGTACTTC. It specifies CSVGIISETQYF.

The CDR3 DNA is TGCAGTGCTAGAGTTCGGGGGCGGGAGGAGACCCAGTACTTC. Its protein is CSARVRGREETQYF. This chain joins TRBV20-1 and TRBJ2-5; tentatively, D is TRBD2 (7 bases). V lost 1 base to trimming and J lost 5 bases, with 14 bases between them. The CDR3 runs 14 residues. Looked up from germline, CDR1 is DFQATT and CDR2 is SNEGSKA (reference sequence).

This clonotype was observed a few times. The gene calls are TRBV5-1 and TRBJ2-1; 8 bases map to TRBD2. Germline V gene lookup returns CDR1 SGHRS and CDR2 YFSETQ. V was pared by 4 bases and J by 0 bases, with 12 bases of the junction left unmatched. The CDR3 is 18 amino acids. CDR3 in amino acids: CASSPGGLAGRSYNEQFF. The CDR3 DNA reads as TGCGCCAGCAGCCCGGGAGGGCTAGCGGGCCGCTCCTACAATGAGCAGTTCTTC.

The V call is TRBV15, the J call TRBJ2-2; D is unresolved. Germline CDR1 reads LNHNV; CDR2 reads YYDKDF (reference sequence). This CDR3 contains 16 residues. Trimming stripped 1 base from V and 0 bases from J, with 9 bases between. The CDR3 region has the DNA TGTGCCACCAGCAGAGGCCTAGAGGCGAACACCGGGGAGCTGTTTTTT. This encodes CATSRGLEANTGELFF.

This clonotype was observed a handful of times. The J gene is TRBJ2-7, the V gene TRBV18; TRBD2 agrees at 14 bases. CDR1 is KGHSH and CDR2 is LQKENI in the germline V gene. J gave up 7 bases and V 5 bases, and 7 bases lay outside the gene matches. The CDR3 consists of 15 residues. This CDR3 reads CASSYGTSGSGEQYF. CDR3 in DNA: TGTGCCAGCTCATACGGGACTAGCGGGAGTGGTGAGCAGTACTTC.

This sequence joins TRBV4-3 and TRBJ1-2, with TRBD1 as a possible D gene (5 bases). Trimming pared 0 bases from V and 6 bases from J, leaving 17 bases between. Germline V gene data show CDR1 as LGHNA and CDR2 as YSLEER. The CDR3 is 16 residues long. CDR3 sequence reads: CASSQDRYRRDDGYTF. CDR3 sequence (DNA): TGCGCCAGCAGCCAAGATCGATACCGCAGGGATGATGGCTACACCTTC.

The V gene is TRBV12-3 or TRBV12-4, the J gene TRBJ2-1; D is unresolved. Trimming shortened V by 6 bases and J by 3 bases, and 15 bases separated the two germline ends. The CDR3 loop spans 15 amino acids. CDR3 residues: CASSRNVGRYNEQFF. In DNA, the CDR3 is TGTGCCAGCAGCAGAAACGTTGGACGCTACAATGAGCAGTTCTTC.

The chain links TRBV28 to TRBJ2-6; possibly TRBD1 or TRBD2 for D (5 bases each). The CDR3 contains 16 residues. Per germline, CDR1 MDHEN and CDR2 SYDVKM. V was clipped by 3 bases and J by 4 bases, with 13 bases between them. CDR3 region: CASSFSGTEGANVLTF. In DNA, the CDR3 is TGTGCCAGCAGTTTCTCCGGGACCGAAGGGGCCAACGTCCTGACTTTC. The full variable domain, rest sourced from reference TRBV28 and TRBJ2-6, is DVKVTQSSRYLVKRTGEKVFLECVQDMDHENMFWYRQDPGLGLRLIYFSYDVKMKEKGDIPEGYSVSREKKERFSLILESASTNQTSMYLCASSFSGTEGANVLTFGAGSRLTVL.

Here the CDR3 DNA reads TGTGCCATCAAACTAGCGGGAGGGCCGGGGGAGACCCAGTACTTC. Amino acid sequence: CAIKLAGGPGETQYF. The V and J genes are TRBV10-3 and TRBJ2-5; TRBD2 agrees at 13 bases. V gave up 7 bases and J gave up 5 bases; unmatched junction bases: 7. Germline values: CDR1 ENHRY, CDR2 SYGVKD. This CDR3 contains 15 residues.

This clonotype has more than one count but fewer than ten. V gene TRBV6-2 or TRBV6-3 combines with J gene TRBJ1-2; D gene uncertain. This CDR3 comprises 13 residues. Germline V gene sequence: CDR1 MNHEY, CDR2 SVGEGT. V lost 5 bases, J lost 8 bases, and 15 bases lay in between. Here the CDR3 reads CASSATGLGGYTF. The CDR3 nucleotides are TGTGCCAGCAGTGCGACCGGGCTGGGAGGCTACACCTTC.

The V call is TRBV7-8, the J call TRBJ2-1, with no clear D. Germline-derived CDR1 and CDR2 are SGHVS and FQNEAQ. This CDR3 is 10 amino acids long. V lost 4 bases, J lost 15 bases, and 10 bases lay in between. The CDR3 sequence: CASSSNGVFF. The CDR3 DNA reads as TGTGCCAGCAGCTCCAACGGAGTGTTCTTC. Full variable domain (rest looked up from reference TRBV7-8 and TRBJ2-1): GAGVSQSPRYKVAKRGQDVALRCDPISGHVSLFWYQQALGQGPEFLTYFQNEAQLDKSGLPSDRFFAERPEGSVSTLKIQRTQQEDSAVYLCASSSNGVFFGPGTRLTVL.

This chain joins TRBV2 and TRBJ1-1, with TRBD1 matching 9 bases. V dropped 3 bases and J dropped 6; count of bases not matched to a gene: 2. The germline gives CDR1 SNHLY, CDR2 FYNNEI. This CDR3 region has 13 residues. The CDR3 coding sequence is TGTGCCAGCAGTGAGACAGGGGGTTCTGAAGCTTTCTTT. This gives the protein CASSETGGSEAFF.

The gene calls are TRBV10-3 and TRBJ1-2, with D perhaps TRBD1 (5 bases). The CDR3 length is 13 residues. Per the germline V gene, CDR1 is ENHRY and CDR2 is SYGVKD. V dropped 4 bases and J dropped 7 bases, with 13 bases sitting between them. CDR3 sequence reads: CAISGLSGAGYTF. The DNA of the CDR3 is TGTGCCATCAGTGGTTTATCCGGGGCTGGCTACACCTTC.

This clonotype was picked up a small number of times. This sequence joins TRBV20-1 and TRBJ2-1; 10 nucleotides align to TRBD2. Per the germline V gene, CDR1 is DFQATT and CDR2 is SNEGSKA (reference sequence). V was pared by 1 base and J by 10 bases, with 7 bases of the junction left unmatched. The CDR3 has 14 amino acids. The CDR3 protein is CSARGLTSGTEQFF. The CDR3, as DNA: TGCAGTGCTAGAGGATTAACTAGCGGGACAGAGCAGTTCTTC.

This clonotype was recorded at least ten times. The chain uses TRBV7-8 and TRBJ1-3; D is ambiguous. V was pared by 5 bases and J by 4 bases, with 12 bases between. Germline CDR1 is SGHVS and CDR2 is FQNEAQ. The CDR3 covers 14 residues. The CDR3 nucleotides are TGTGCCAGCAGCCCGCTGACACACGGAAACACCATATATTTT. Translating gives CASSPLTHGNTIYF.

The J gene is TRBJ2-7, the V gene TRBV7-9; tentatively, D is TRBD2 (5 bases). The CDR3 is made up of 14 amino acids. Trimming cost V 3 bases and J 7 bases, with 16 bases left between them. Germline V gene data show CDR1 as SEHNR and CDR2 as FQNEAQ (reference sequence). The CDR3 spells CASSLVAVTREQYF. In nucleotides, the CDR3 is TGTGCCAGCAGCTTGGTCGCCGTTACTAGGGAGCAGTACTTC.